One sample yielded the 27 T cell receptor beta chains listed below, sequenced in a study of human T cells and chemical hapten exposure. Time point: pre-sensitization, week 0. Specified treatment: therapeutic diphenylcyclopropenone sensitization with weekly scalp DPC. Each CDR3 protein is one row after TCRdb ran MiXCR on the RACE reads. The repertoire holds 250,000 or so distinct CDR3 sequences, with around 7.7% as singletons. The sample was whole blood, taken in connection with sensitization to the hapten diphenylcyclopropenone (DPC). These TCRs come from a man aged 18 to 30 with alopecia areata. Some clones in this sample may be carry-over from other donors' samples.

The chain has TRBV7-8 and TRBJ1-4; D uncertain. CDR3 size: 15 residues. CDR1 SGHVS and CDR2 FQNEAQ come from the germline V gene. Trimming removed 1 base at V and 4 bases at J, with 10 bases between. The CDR3 reads CASSLDRGLNEKLFF. The DNA for the CDR3 is TGTGCCAGCAGCTTAGATCGAGGGCTTAATGAAAAACTGTTTTTT.

This rearrangement joins TRBV20-1 to TRBJ1-5; 7 nucleotides line up with TRBD1. The CDR3 loop spans 15 amino acids. Germline V gene data show CDR1 as DFQATT and CDR2 as SNEGSKA (reference sequence). V shed 2 bases, J shed 3 bases, and the junction held 7 bases outside the gene matches. Written as DNA, the CDR3 is TGCAGTGCTAGAAAAACAGGGGCCGACAATCAGCCCCAGCATTTT. Its protein is CSARKTGADNQPQHF.

This clonotype was detected only a few times. This chain links TRBV11-3 with TRBJ2-2, with a tentative D call TRBD1 (6 bases). The CDR3 is 15 residues long. CDR1 is SGHNT and CDR2 is YENEEA in the germline V gene. Between the trimmed V and J ends, which lost 5 bases and 2 bases, there was a span of 12 bases. This CDR3 reads CASSLTGTNTGELFF. CDR3 DNA: TGTGCCAGCAGCCTCACCGGGACAAACACCGGGGAGCTGTTTTTT.

This clonotype appeared many times. The chain joins TRBV24-1 to TRBJ2-7; no reliable D call. The germline gives CDR1 KGHDR, CDR2 SFDVKD. The CDR3 extends over 13 amino acids. Between the trimmed V and J ends, which lost 5 bases and 2 bases, there was a span of 9 bases. Here the CDR3 reads CATSGGPPYEQYF. CDR3 DNA: TGTGCCACCAGTGGGGGTCCACCCTACGAGCAGTACTTC.

The chain recombines TRBV5-1 with TRBJ1-1; D is ambiguous. V was cut by 4 bases and J by 0 bases, with 10 bases left in between. Looked up from germline, CDR1 is SGHRS and CDR2 is YFSETQ. This CDR3 has 14 residues. The CDR3 coding sequence is TGCGCCAGCAGCCCGCTACCAGTGAACACTGAAGCTTTCTTT. This gives the protein CASSPLPVNTEAFF.

This clonotype appeared a few times. This sequence joins TRBV12-3 or TRBV12-4 and TRBJ2-2; no clear D gene. V lost 6 bases and J 4 bases, leaving 12 bases between the germline ends. This CDR3 is built from 14 residues. The CDR3 region has the DNA TGTGCCAGCAGGACTCCCTCGAGCACCGGGGAGCTGTTTTTT. Translation: CASRTPSSTGELFF.

The rearrangement uses TRBV5-1 and TRBJ2-1; TRBD1 matches 8 bases. Germline V gene sequence: CDR1 SGHRS, CDR2 YFSETQ. This CDR3 is 14 amino acids long. The J segment lost 10 bases and the V segment lost 4 bases, leaving 10 bases of the junction unmatched. The CDR3 DNA is TGCGCCAGCAGCCCCGGACAGGGATTCGGGGAGCAGTTCTTC. Protein product: CASSPGQGFGEQFF.

This chain joins TRBV6-2 or TRBV6-3 and TRBJ2-5; D gene uncertain. The CDR3 has 11 residues. Trimming shortened V by 2 bases and J by 3 bases, and 1 base separated the two germline ends. Germline V gives CDR1 MNHEY, CDR2 SVGEGT. The CDR3 sequence is CASSYEETQYF. The CDR3 DNA follows: TGTGCCAGCAGTTACGAAGAGACCCAGTACTTC.

This clonotype was recorded a few times. The rearrangement joins TRBV7-6 to TRBJ1-4; D gene uncertain. Trimming took 5 bases from V and 0 from J, leaving 7 bases between them. The CDR3 covers 14 residues. Per germline, CDR1 SGHVS and CDR2 FNYEAQ. The CDR3 DNA reads as TGTGCCAGCAGCATACGTGCAACTAATGAAAAACTGTTTTTT. Translated, it gives CASSIRATNEKLFF.

This clonotype was seen only a few times. The genes are TRBV7-9 and TRBJ1-1; D remains ambiguous. CDR1 and CDR2 (germline): SEHNR, FQNEAQ (reference sequence). The CDR3 sequence is 17 residues long. Deletions cut 5 bases from V and 4 bases from J, with 23 bases between. CDR3: CASSPDRLSLKGTEAFF. The CDR3 bases are TGTGCCAGCAGCCCGGATCGGTTGTCTCTGAAGGGCACTGAAGCTTTCTTT.

The chain uses TRBV6-2 or TRBV6-3 and TRBJ1-1; the D is unclear. CDR1 is MNHEY and CDR2 is SVGEGT in the germline V gene. The V end was cut by 7 bases, the J end by 1 base, with 19 bases between. This CDR3 is 16 amino acids long. CDR3 coding DNA: TGTGCCAGCACTCTCAACGGGAGGTTCACGAACACTGAAGCTTTCTTT. It is translated as CASTLNGRFTNTEAFF.

The V gene is TRBV15, the J gene TRBJ1-2; 9 positions match TRBD1. This CDR3 contains 18 residues. The germline gives CDR1 LNHNV, CDR2 YYDKDF (reference sequence). After removal of 1 base from V and 3 bases from J, the junction contained 12 bases not matched to a gene. The chain's CDR3 is CATSRGGTGGIVYYGYTF. For the CDR3, the DNA is TGTGCCACCAGCAGAGGAGGAACAGGGGGCATTGTTTACTATGGCTACACCTTC.

This clonotype has more than one count but fewer than ten. The chain has TRBV20-1 and TRBJ2-5, with D possibly TRBD2 on 6 matching bases. Germline CDR1 DFQATT, CDR2 SNEGSKA (reference sequence). The germline V and J ends were trimmed by 3 bases and 5 bases, with 16 bases remaining between them. This CDR3 is built from 14 residues. In nucleotides, the CDR3 is TGCAGTGCTAGGGGGGGATGGGGCTTGGAGACCCAGTACTTC. Residues: CSARGGWGLETQYF.

V and J are TRBV4-3 and TRBJ1-4; D remains ambiguous. This CDR3 is 16 amino acids long. Trimming removed 0 bases at V and 7 bases at J, with 15 bases between. The germline V gene encodes CDR1 LGHNA and CDR2 YSLEER. The CDR3 DNA sequence: TGCGCCAGCAGCCAAGATCGCAGATTTAATCCTGAAAAACTGTTTTTT. This translates into CASSQDRRFNPEKLFF.

The table lists this clonotype with a count of one. The CDR3 region has the DNA TGCGCCAGCAGCGTTATGACAGGGGGCTATGGCTACACCTTC. This gives the protein CASSVMTGGYGYTF. The chain uses TRBV4-1 and TRBJ1-2, with 9 bases lining up with TRBD1. V shed 5 bases, J shed 4 bases, and the junction held 5 bases outside the gene matches. The CDR3 loop spans 14 amino acids. The germline V gene has CDR1 MGHRA and CDR2 YSYEKL.

In its sample, this clonotype was seen many times. The rearrangement uses TRBV10-3 and TRBJ2-7, with 8 bases matching TRBD1. This CDR3 contains 13 residues. Looked up from germline, CDR1 is ENHRY and CDR2 is SYGVKD. V shed 6 bases, J shed 3 bases, and the junction held 4 bases outside the gene matches. CDR3 sequence: CAISGQGDYEQYV. The CDR3 nucleotides are TGTGCCATCAGCGGACAGGGAGACTACGAGCAGTACGTC.

The gene calls are TRBV7-2 and TRBJ1-1; no reliable D call. Germline assignment: CDR1 SGHTA and CDR2 FQGNSA. The CDR3 consists of 12 residues. Trimming cost V 5 bases and J 7 bases, with 11 bases left between them. In DNA, the CDR3 is TGTGCCAGCAGCCCCCTCGCCTATGAAGCTTTCTTT. Its translation is CASSPLAYEAFF.

This clonotype was counted a few times. The chain has TRBV12-3 or TRBV12-4 and TRBJ2-5, with D possibly being TRBD2 (6 bases). The V and J ends lost 6 bases and 7 bases respectively, with 9 bases between them. The CDR3 length is 11 residues. In nucleotides, the CDR3 is TGTGCCAGCAGAGTTAGCGGGACCCAGTACTTC. Its translation is CASRVSGTQYF.

This clonotype was picked up many times. The rearrangement joins TRBV5-1 to TRBJ2-1; D gene uncertain. Per germline, CDR1 SGHRS and CDR2 YFSETQ. The CDR3 is made up of 14 amino acids. Trimming removed 0 bases from V and 3 bases from J, with 7 bases in between. The CDR3 DNA reads as TGCGCCAGCAGCTTGGTCGGGTACTACAATGAGCAGTTCTTC. Translation: CASSLVGYYNEQFF.

V and J are TRBV5-6 and TRBJ2-3; possibly TRBD1 for D (5 bases). The V end was cut by 6 bases, the J end by 2 bases, with 19 bases between. The germline V gene has CDR1 SGHDT and CDR2 YYEEEE. CDR3 length: 16 amino acids. DNA of the CDR3: TGTGCCAGCACCCGATGGGGCTCTCATCCCACAGATACGCAGTATTTT. Translation gives CASTRWGSHPTDTQYF. Full variable domain (missing parts from reference TRBV5-6 and TRBJ2-3): DAGVTQSPTHLIKTRGQQVTLRCSPKSGHDTVSWYQQALGQGPQFIFQYYEEEERQRGNFPDRFSGHQFPNYSSELNVNALLLGDSALYLCASTRWGSHPTDTQYFGPGTRLTVL.

The J gene is TRBJ2-4, the V gene TRBV10-2; tentatively, D is TRBD1 (6 bases). This CDR3 is built from 13 residues. Germline V gene sequence: CDR1 WSHSY, CDR2 SAAADI. V gave up 8 bases and J gave up 8 bases, with 16 bases separating them. CDR3 nucleotide sequence: TGCGCCAGCCTAGGGGCGCGACAGGACATTCAGTACTTC. Translation gives CASLGARQDIQYF.

V and J are TRBV20-1 and TRBJ2-7; D gene uncertain. Germline CDR1 is DFQATT and CDR2 is SNEGSKA (reference sequence). Trimming left V 0 bases short and J 4 bases short, with 10 bases between. This CDR3 spans 13 amino acids. CDR3 region: CSARDVGFYEQYV. The CDR3 coding sequence is TGCAGTGCTAGAGATGTGGGGTTTTACGAGCAGTACGTC.

The chain links TRBV20-1 to TRBJ2-7; 10 positions match TRBD1. This CDR3 spans 16 amino acids. Per germline, CDR1 DFQATT and CDR2 SNEGSKA (reference sequence). V lost 5 bases, J lost 4 bases, and 14 bases stayed unmatched. In DNA form, the CDR3 reads TGCAGTGCTCCATACCGAGCTGGACAGGGGGGGTACGAGCAGTACTTC. This encodes CSAPYRAGQGGYEQYF.

This clonotype was seen a handful of times. The gene calls are TRBV3-1 and TRBJ1-1, with D maybe TRBD1 (6 bases). With 4 bases removed from V and 6 bases from J, the gap between germline ends came to 9 bases. CDR3 size: 12 residues. Germline CDR1 is LGHDT and CDR2 is YNNKEL (reference sequence). The CDR3 DNA is TGTGCCAGCAGCCCCCACAGGGCTGAAGCTTTCTTT. Encoded protein: CASSPHRAEAFF.

The chain couples TRBV5-1 to TRBJ1-2, with 10 nucleotides matching TRBD1. CDR3 size: 15 residues. After removal of 4 bases from V and 4 bases from J, the junction contained 7 bases not matched to a gene. The germline CDR1 and CDR2 sequences are SGHRS and YFSETQ. The DNA for the CDR3 is TGCGCCAGCAGCGCTGACAGGGGGCGGGTCTATGGCTACACCTTC. Protein product: CASSADRGRVYGYTF.

This clonotype was seen repeatedly, ten times or more. The chain joins TRBV27 to TRBJ1-6, with D possibly being TRBD1 (5 bases). Germline V gives CDR1 MNHEY, CDR2 SMNVEV (reference sequence). V lost 6 bases, J lost 0 bases, and 6 bases lay in between. The CDR3 is 14 amino acids. The CDR3 loop reads CASSRDSYNSPLHF. In DNA form, the CDR3 reads TGTGCCAGCAGCAGGGACTCCTATAATTCACCCCTCCACTTT.

J is TRBJ1-2 and V is TRBV5-1, with D hard to call. From germline, CDR1 is SGHRS and CDR2 YFSETQ. This CDR3 is built from 13 residues. Trimming shortened V by 2 bases and J by 3 bases, and 8 bases separated the two germline ends. This CDR3 is CASSFAGDYGYTF. In nucleotides, the CDR3 is TGCGCCAGCAGCTTCGCAGGAGACTATGGCTACACCTTC.